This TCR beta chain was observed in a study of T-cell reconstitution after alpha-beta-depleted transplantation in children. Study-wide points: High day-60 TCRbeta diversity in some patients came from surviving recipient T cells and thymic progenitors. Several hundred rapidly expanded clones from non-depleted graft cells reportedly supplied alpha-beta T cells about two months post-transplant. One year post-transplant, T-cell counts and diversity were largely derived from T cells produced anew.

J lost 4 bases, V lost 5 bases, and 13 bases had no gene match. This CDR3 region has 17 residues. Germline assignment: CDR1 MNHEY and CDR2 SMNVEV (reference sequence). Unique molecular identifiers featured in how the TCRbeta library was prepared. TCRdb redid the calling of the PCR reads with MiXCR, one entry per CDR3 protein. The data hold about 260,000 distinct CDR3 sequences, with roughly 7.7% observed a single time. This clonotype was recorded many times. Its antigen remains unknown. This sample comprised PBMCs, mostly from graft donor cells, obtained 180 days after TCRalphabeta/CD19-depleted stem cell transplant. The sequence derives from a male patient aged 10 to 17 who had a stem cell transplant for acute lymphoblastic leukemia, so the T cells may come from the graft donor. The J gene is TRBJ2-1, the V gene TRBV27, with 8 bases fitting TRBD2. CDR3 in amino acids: CASSLTLGGRMYNEQFF. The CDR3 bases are TGTGCCAGCAGTCTGACCTTGGGCGGGAGGATGTACAATGAGCAGTTCTTC.